This TCR beta chain emerged from a study of cytomegalovirus exposure and HLA in healthy donors. The study ran its PCR with 60 Vbeta and 13 Jbeta primers. TCRdb's copy holds only in-frame clones and misses some; the assay was immunoSEQ multiplex PCR. The sample shows more than 100,000 clones, around 69% of them seen only once. Germline V CDR1 and CDR2: SGDLS, YYNGEE. V was shortened by 1 base and J by 0 bases, with 8 bases between the two germline ends. CDR3 length: 14 amino acids. The source is a middle-aged woman in good health and CMV-seropositive. Sample: PBMCs. This chain connects TRBV9 to TRBJ2-7; no clear D. The CDR3 DNA follows: TGTGCCAGCAGCGTAAATCCTCGCTCCTACGAGCAGTACTTC. Protein sequence: CASSVNPRSYEQYF.